This section outlines one T cell receptor (beta chain) sequence together with its context. Antigen: not known. The data derive from a study of cytomegalovirus exposure and HLA in healthy donors. Study-wide points: Later analysis placed DRB1 highest and HLA-C lowest in TCR association rates, which differed by HLA locus.

V lost 3 bases, J lost 0 bases, and 8 bases lay in between. The CDR3 is made up of 13 amino acids. From germline, CDR1 is GTSNPN and CDR2 SVGIG (reference sequence). Use of 60 Vbeta and 13 Jbeta primers characterized the PCR. Clones were sequenced by immunoSEQ multiplex PCR, and TCRdb holds only the in-frame ones, with some missing. The repertoire holds just under 95,000 clones, approximately 77% seen once, with 10% in the top ten. The specimen sequenced was PBMCs. This receptor was obtained from a human donor in good health. The chain uses TRBV30 and TRBJ1-2, with D possibly being TRBD1 (6 bases). The CDR3 loop is CAWSDRSNYGYTF. DNA for the CDR3: TGTGCCTGGAGCGACAGGTCTAACTATGGCTACACCTTC.